This TCR beta chain was identified in a study of T-cell reconstitution after alpha-beta-depleted transplantation in children. Regarding the study as a whole: There were some patients whose high TCRbeta diversity at day 60 came from surviving recipient T cells and thymic progenitors. Newly produced T cells mostly accounted for T-cell counts and diversity one year post-transplant. It was reported that alpha-beta T cells came from several hundred expanded graft clones (about two months after transplant).

This sample's TCRbeta library carried unique molecular identifier barcodes. TCRdb analysed the PCR reads with MiXCR anew, one entry per CDR3 protein. The sample shows around 700,000 distinct CDR3 sequences, around 14% of them seen only once. This clonotype has just a few counts. The antigen is unknown. The CDR3 is 14 amino acids. In germline, CDR1 is SGHRS, CDR2 YFSETQ. With 7 bases clipped from V and 0 bases from J, the junction kept 6 bases outside the gene matches. The sequence came from a girl aged 2-10 years with congenital amegakaryocytic thrombocytopenia, due to receive a stem cell transplant. The material was PBMCs, obtained before TCRalphabeta/CD19-depleted stem cell transplant. The chain couples TRBV5-1 to TRBJ1-2; 7 bases align to TRBD1. The CDR3 DNA reads TGCGCCAGCGGCACAGGGGACCCTAACTATGGCTACACCTTC. Residues: CASGTGDPNYGYTF.